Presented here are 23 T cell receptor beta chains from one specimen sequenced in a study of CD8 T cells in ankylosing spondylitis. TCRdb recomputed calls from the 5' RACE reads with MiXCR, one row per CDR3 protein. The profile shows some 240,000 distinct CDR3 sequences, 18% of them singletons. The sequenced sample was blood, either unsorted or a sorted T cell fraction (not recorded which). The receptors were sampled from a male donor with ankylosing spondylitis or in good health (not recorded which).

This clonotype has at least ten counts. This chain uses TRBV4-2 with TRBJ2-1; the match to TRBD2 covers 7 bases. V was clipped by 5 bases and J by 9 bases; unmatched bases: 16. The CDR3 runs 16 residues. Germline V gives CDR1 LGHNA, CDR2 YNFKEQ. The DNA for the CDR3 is TGTGCCAGCAGCGAAGCGAGGGCGGGAGCGGATAGTGAGCAGTTCTTC. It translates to CASSEARAGADSEQFF.

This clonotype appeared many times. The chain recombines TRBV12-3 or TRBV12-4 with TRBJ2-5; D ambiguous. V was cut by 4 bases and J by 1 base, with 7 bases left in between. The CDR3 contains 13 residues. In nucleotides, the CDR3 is TGTGCCAGCAGTTACGGCAGCCAAGAGACCCAGTACTTC. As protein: CASSYGSQETQYF.

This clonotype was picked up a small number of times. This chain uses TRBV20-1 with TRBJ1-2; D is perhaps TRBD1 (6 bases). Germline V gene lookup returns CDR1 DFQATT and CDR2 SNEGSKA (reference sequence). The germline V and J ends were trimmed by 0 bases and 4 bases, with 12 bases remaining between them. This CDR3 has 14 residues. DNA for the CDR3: TGCAGTGCTAGAGATGGGGGCGAGAGCTATGGCTACACCTTC. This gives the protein CSARDGGESYGYTF.

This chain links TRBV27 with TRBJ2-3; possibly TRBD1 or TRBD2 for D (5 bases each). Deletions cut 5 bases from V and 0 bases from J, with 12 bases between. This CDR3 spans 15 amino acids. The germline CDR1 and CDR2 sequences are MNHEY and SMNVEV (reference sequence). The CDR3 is CASSMGPQSTDTQYF. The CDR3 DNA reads TGTGCCAGCAGTATGGGACCGCAAAGCACAGATACGCAGTATTTT.

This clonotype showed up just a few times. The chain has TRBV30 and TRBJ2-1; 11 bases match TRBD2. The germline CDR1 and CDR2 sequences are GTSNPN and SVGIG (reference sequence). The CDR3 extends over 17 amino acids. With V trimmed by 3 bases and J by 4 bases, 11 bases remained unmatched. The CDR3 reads CAWRARIAGGPYNEQFF. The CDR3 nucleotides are TGTGCCTGGAGGGCCCGCATAGCGGGAGGGCCATACAATGAGCAGTTCTTC.

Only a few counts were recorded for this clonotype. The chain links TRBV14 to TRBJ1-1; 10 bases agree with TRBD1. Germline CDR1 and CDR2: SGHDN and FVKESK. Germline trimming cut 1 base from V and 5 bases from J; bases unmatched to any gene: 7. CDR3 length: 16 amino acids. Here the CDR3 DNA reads TGTGCCAGCAGCCAAGCCGGACAGGGGGGTAGAACTGAAGCTTTCTTT. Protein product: CASSQAGQGGRTEAFF.

In DNA, the CDR3 is TGCGCCAGCAGCCAGGGACTAGCGGGAGAGGGCGCCGGGGAGCTGTTTTTT. It translates to CASSQGLAGEGAGELFF. The V and J genes are TRBV4-1 and TRBJ2-2, with 14 positions matching TRBD2. Per the germline V gene, CDR1 is MGHRA and CDR2 is YSYEKL. The length of the CDR3 is 17 residues. With 3 bases clipped from V and 6 bases from J, the junction kept 6 bases outside the gene matches.

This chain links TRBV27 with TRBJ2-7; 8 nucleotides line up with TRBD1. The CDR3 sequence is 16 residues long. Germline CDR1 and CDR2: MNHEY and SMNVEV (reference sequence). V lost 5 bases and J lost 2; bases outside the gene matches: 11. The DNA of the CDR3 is TGTGCCAGCAGTCCATGGACAGGGCCAGCGACCTACGAGCAGTACTTC. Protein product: CASSPWTGPATYEQYF.

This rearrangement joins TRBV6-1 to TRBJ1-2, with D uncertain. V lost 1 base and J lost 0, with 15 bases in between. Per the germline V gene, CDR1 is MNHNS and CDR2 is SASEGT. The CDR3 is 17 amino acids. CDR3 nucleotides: TGTGCCAGCAGTGAAGGTCAATCGTGGGCCCCTAACTATGGCTACACCTTC. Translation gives CASSEGQSWAPNYGYTF.

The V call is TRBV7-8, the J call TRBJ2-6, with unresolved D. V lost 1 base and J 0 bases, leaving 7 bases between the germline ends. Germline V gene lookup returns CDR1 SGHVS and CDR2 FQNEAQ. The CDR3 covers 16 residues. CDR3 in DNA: TGTGCCAGCAGCTTAGATCCTAGCTCTGGGGCCAACGTCCTGACTTTC. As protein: CASSLDPSSGANVLTF.

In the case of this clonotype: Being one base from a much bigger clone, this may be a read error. This CDR3 is CSSIGGGEGTGELFF. The CDR3 DNA is TGCAGCTCCATAGGGGGCGGGGAAGGTACCGGGGAGCTGTTTTTT. The chain links TRBV29-1 to TRBJ2-2; TRBD1 might be the D (7 bases). V was trimmed by 8 bases and J by 5 bases, leaving 21 bases between them. CDR1 SQVTM and CDR2 ANQGSEA come from the germline V gene. This CDR3 contains 15 residues.

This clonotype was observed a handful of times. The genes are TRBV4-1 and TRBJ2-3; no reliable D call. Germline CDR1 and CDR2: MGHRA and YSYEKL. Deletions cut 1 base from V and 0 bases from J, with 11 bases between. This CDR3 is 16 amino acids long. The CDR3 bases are TGCGCCAGCAGCCAAGCCCCACAGCTAAGCACAGATACGCAGTATTTT. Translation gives CASSQAPQLSTDTQYF.

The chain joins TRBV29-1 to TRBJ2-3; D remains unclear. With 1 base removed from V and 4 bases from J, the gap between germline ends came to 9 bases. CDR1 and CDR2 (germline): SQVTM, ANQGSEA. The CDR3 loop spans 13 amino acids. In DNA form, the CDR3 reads TGCAGCGTTGAAGGCTTTTTCGCAGATACGCAGTATTTT. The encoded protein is CSVEGFFADTQYF.

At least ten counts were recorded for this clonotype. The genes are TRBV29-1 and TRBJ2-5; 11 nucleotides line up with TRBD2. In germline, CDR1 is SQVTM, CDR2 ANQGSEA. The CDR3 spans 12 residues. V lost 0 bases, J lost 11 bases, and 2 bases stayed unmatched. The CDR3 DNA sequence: TGCAGCGTTGAAGAGGCTAGCGGGAGGCAGTACTTC. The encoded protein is CSVEEASGRQYF.

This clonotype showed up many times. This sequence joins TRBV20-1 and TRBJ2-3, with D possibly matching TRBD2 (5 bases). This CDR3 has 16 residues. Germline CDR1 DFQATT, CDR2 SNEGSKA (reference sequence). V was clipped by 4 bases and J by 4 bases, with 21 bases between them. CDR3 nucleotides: TGCAGTGCTACGCTCCCACTAGATATAATAGCAGATACGCAGTATTTT. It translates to CSATLPLDIIADTQYF.

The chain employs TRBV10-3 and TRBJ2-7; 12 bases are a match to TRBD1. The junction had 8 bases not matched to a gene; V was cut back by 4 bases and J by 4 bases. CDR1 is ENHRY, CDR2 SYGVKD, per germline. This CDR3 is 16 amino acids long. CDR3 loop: CAISATGQGALYEQYF. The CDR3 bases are TGTGCCATCAGTGCAACGGGACAGGGGGCGCTTTACGAGCAGTACTTC.

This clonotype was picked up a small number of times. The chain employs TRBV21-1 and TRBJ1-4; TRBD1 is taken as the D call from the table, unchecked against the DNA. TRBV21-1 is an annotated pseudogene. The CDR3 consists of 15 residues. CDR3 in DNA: TGTGCCAGCGCGGTCCGGGACGGAGGAAATGAAAAACTGTTTTTT. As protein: CASAVRDGGNEKLFF.

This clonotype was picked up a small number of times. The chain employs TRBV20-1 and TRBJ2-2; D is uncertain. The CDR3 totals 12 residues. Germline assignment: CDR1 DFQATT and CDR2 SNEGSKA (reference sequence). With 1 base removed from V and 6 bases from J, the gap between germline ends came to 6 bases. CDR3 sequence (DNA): TGCAGTGCTAGAGCCTATGCCGGGGAGCTGTTTTTT. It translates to CSARAYAGELFF.

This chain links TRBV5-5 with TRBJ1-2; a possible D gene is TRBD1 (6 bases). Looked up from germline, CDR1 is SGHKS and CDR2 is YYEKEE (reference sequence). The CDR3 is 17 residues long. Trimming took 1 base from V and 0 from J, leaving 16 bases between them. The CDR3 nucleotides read TGTGCCAGCAGCTTGAGCCCAGGGGCCGCTACTAACTATGGCTACACCTTC. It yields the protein CASSLSPGAATNYGYTF. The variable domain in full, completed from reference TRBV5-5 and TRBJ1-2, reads DAGVTQSPTHLIKTRGQQVTLRCSPISGHKSVSWYQQVLGQGPQFIFQYYEKEERGRGNFPDRFSARQFPNYSSELNVNALLLGDSALYLCASSLSPGAATNYGYTFGSGTRLTVV.

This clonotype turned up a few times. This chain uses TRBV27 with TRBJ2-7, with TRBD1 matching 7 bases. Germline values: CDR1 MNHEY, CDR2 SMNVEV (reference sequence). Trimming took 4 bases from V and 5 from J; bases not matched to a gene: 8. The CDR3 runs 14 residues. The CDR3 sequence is CASSSSPQGNEQYF. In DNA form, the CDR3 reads TGTGCCAGCAGTTCCAGCCCACAGGGGAACGAGCAGTACTTC.

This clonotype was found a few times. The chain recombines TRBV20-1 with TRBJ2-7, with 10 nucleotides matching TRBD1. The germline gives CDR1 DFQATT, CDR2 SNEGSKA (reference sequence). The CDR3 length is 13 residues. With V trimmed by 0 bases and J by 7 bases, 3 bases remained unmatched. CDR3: CSARDRTGGEQYF. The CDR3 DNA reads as TGCAGTGCTAGAGATCGGACAGGGGGGGAGCAGTACTTC.

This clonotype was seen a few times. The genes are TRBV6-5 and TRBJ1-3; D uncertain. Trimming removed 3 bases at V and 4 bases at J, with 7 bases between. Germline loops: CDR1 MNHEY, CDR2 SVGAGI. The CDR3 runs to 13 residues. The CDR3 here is CASSYGQGNTIYF. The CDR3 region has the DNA TGTGCCAGCAGTTATGGGCAGGGAAACACCATATATTTT.

The CDR3 loop is CATSRDEATSGSYEQYF. DNA for the CDR3: TGTGCCACCAGCAGAGATGAGGCGACTAGCGGGTCCTACGAGCAGTACTTC. This chain connects TRBV15 to TRBJ2-7; 10 bases align to TRBD2. The germline V gene has CDR1 LNHNV and CDR2 YYDKDF (reference sequence). The CDR3 extends over 17 amino acids. With 0 bases clipped from V and 1 base from J, the junction kept 6 bases outside the gene matches.